This T cell receptor beta chain was sequenced for a study of T cell changes during pregnancy in multiple sclerosis. Repertoires were generated with immunoSEQ multiplex PCR, while TCRdb's copy carries only in-frame clones and drops some. The table shows 70,000 to 100,000 clones, with 90% to 95% occurring only once. The V end was cut by 0 bases, the J end by 6 bases, with 9 bases between. This CDR3 is 13 amino acids long. Germline V gene lookup returns CDR1 SGHDN and CDR2 FVKESK. The clonotype comes from a female donor with multiple sclerosis, enrolled in a pregnancy study. V usage is TRBV14 and J usage is TRBJ2-7; D gene ambiguous. Specimen: peripheral blood, collected in the third trimester of pregnancy. This CDR3 reads CASSQDPLSEQYF. In DNA, the CDR3 is TGTGCCAGCAGCCAAGATCCCCTCTCCGAGCAGTACTTC.